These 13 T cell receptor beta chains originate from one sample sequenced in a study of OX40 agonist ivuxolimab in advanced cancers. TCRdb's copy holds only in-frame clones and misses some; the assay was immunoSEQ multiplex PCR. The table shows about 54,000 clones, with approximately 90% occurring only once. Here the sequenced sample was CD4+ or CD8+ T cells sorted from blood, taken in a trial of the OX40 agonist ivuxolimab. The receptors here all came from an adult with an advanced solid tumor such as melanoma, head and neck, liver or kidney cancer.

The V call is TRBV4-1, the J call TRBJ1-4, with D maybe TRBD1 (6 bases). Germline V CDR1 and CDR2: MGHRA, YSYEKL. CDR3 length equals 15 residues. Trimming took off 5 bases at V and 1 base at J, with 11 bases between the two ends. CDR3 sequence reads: CASSVPRGTNEKLFF. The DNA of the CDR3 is TGCGCCAGCAGCGTGCCCAGGGGAACTAATGAAAAACTGTTTTTT.

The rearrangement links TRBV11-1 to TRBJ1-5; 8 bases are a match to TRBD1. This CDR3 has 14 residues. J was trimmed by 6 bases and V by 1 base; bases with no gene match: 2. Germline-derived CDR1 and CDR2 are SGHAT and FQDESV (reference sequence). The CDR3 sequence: CASSLGQGTQPQHF. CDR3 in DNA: TGTGCCAGCAGCTTAGGACAGGGGACTCAGCCCCAGCATTTT.

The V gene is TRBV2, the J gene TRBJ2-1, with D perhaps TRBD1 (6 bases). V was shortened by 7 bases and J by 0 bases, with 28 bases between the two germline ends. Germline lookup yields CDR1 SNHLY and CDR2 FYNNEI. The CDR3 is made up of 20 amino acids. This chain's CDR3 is CASIPPGTRQPSFSYNEQFF. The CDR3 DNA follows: TGTGCCAGCATCCCCCCCGGGACAAGGCAACCATCCTTCTCCTACAATGAGCAGTTCTTC.

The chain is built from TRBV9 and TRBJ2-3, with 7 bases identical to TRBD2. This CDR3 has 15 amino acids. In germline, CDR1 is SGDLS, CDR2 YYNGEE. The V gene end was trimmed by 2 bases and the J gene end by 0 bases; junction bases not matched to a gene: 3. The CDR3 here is CASSVASGSTDTQYF. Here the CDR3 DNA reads TGTGCCAGCAGCGTGGCTAGCGGAAGCACAGATACGCAGTATTTT.

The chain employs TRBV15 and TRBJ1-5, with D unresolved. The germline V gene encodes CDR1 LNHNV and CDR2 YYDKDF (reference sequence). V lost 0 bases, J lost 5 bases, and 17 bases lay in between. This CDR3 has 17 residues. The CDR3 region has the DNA TGTGCCACCAGCAGAGATGCCGTAGGGTCACGCGATCAGCCCCAGCATTTT. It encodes CATSRDAVGSRDQPQHF.

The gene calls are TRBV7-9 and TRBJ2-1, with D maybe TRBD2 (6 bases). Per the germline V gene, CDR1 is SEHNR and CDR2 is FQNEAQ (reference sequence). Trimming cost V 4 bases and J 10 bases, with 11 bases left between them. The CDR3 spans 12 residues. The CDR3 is CASSSGGAEQFF. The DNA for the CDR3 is TGTGCCAGCAGCTCCGGAGGGGCCGAGCAGTTCTTC.

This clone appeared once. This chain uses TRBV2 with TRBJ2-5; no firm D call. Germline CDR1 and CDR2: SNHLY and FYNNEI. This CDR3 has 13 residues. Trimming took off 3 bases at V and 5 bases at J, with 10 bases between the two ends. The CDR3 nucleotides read TGTGCCAGCAGTGACAGATATGGGGAGACCCAGTACTTC. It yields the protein CASSDRYGETQYF.

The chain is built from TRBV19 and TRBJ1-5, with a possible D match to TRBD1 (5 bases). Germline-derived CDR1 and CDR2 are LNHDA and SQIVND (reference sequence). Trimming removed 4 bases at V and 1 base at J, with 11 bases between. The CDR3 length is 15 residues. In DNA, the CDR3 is TGTGCCAGTAGTAAATACTCAGGGAGCAATCAGCCCCAGCATTTT. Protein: CASSKYSGSNQPQHF.

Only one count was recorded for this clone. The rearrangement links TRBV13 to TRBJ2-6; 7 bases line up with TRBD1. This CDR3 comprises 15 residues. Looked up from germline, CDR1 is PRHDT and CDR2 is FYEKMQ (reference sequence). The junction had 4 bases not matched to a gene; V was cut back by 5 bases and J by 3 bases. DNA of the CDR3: TGTGCCAGCAGCCCCACAGGGGTTGGGGCCAACGTCCTGACTTTC. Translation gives CASSPTGVGANVLTF.

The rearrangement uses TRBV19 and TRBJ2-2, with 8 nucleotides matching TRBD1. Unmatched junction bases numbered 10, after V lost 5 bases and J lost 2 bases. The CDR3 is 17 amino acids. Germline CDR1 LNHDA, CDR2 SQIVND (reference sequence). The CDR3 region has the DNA TGTGCCAGTAGTCGGGGATGGACAGGGACTAACACCGGGGAGCTGTTTTTT. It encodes CASSRGWTGTNTGELFF.

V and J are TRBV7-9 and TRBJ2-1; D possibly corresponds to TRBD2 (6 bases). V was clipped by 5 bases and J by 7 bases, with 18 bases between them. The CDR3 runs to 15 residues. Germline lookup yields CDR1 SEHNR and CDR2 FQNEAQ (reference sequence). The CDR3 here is CASSPWTGSGNEQFF. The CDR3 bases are TGTGCCAGCAGCCCATGGACCGGGAGCGGTAATGAGCAGTTCTTC.

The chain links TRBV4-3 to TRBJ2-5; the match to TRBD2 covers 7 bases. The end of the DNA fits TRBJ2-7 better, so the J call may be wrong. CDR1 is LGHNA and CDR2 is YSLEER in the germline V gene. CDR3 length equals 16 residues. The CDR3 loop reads CASSQDTTQGLYEQYF. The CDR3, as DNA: TGCGCCAGCAGCCAAGATACGACGCAGGGACTATACGAGCAGTACTTC.

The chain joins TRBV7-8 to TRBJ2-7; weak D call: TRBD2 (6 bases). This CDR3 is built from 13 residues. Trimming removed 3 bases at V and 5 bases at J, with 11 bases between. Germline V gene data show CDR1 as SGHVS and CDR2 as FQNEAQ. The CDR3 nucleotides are TGTGCCAGCAGCTTGACGGGGGAGCACGAGCAGTACTTC. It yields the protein CASSLTGEHEQYF.